The 31 T cell receptor beta chains below come from one sample, sequenced in a study of shared clonotypes between healthy human individuals (dated by TCRdb to between 2020 and 2021). Library creation used the immunoSEQ multiplex PCR assay. The source is immuneACCESS, and TCRdb retained only in-frame sequences with V and J called. Part of the clones is not carried over; for the studies checked, unresolved V genes explain less than half of this, and the remainder is unexplained. The sample table shows some 1,400,000 clones, and around 97% are seen once. The ten most abundant clones make up approximately 1% of the sample. The sample was naive CD4+ T cells sorted from blood. In light of the paper, this sample's cell subset or site label describes: CD45RA+ positively selected. These receptors were taken from a man aged 25 to 45 in good health.

The CDR3 loop is CASSPGTSGTNEQFF. CDR3 nucleotide sequence: TGTGCCAGCAGCCCCGGGACTAGCGGGACCAATGAGCAGTTCTTC. The chain employs TRBV7-3 and TRBJ2-1, with 13 bases lining up with TRBD2. Germline CDR1 and CDR2: SGHTA and FQGTGA. Trimming took 5 bases from V and 6 from J; bases not matched to a gene: 4. This CDR3 comprises 15 residues. Filled out from reference TRBV7-3 and TRBJ2-1, the complete variable domain reads GAGVSQTPSNKVTEKGKYVELRCDPISGHTALYWYRQSLGQGPEFLIYFQGTGAADDSGLPNDRFFAVRPEGSVSTLKIQRTERGDSAVYLCASSPGTSGTNEQFFGPGTRLTVL.

The chain uses TRBV18 and TRBJ2-1, with 11 bases fitting TRBD2. Germline trimming cut 3 bases from V and 2 bases from J; bases unmatched to any gene: 3. The CDR3 runs to 16 residues. The germline CDR1 and CDR2 sequences are KGHSH and LQKENI. DNA for the CDR3: TGTGCCAGCTCACCTCCTAGCGGGAGGACCTACAATGAGCAGTTCTTC. Encoded protein: CASSPPSGRTYNEQFF.

As concerns this clone: Other DNA sequences of this sample code for an identical CDR3. This chain joins TRBV28 and TRBJ2-1, with TRBD2 matching over 12 bases. This CDR3 spans 15 amino acids. The V gene end was trimmed by 5 bases and the J gene end by 7 bases; junction bases not matched to a gene: 6. In germline, CDR1 is MDHEN, CDR2 SYDVKM. The CDR3 DNA reads as TGTGCCAGCAGTCCCGGGACTAGCGGGTCAAATGAGCAGTTCTTC. This gives the protein CASSPGTSGSNEQFF.

The J gene is TRBJ1-1, the V gene TRBV5-8; D unclear. CDR1 and CDR2 from the germline V gene are SGHTS and YDEGEE. Trimming cost V 7 bases and J 1 base, with 11 bases left between them. There are 13 residues in the CDR3. The CDR3 DNA reads TGTGCCAGCTCCAACGAGCGGAACACTGAAGCTTTCTTT. Translation: CASSNERNTEAFF. Supplemented by reference TRBV5-8 and TRBJ1-1, the full variable domain reads EAGVTQSPTHLIKTRGQQATLRCSPISGHTSVYWYQQALGLGLQFLLWYDEGEERNRGNFPPRFSGRQFPNYSSELNVNALELEDSALYLCASSNERNTEAFFGQGTRLTVV.

The chain is built from TRBV10-1 and TRBJ2-3, with D perhaps matching TRBD1 (6 bases). This CDR3 has 15 amino acids. The V and J ends lost 10 bases and 1 base respectively, with 18 bases between them. Germline V gives CDR1 WNHNN, CDR2 SYGVQD (reference sequence). CDR3 nucleotide sequence: TGCGCCAACAGCCAGGGAAGGACAGGCACAGATACGCAGTATTTT. Its translation: CANSQGRTGTDTQYF.

V gene TRBV5-4 combines with J gene TRBJ2-7; maybe TRBD1 (6 bases). The CDR3 extends over 13 amino acids. Germline assignment: CDR1 SGHNT and CDR2 YYREEE (reference sequence). CDR3 sequence (DNA): TGTGTTATGGGGGACGGGACAAACTACGAGCAGTACTTC. Translation gives CVMGDGTNYEQYF. The entire variable domain, with the rest obtained from reference TRBV5-4 and TRBJ2-7, is as follows: ETGVTQSPTHLIKTRGQQVTLRCSSQSGHNTVSWYQQALGQGPQFIFQYYREEENGRGNFPPRFSGLQFPNYSSELNVNALELDDSALYLCVMGDGTNYEQYFGPGTRLTVT.

This chain links TRBV6-1 with TRBJ2-1, with unresolved D. Trimming pared 3 bases from V and 6 bases from J, leaving 18 bases between. The germline V gene has CDR1 MNHNS and CDR2 SASEGT. CDR3 length: 16 amino acids. The CDR3 loop reads CASSEHTIGYLNEQFF. CDR3 DNA sequence: TGTGCCAGCAGTGAGCATACTATCGGGTACCTCAATGAGCAGTTCTTC.

The chain employs TRBV5-6 and TRBJ2-1; TRBD2 matches at 8 bases. The CDR3 length is 15 residues. V dropped 2 bases and J dropped 6; count of bases not matched to a gene: 7. Germline assignment: CDR1 SGHDT and CDR2 YYEEEE. The CDR3 coding sequence is TGTGCCAGCAGCTTCCCGAGCGGGAGTGGCAATGAGCAGTTCTTC. It codes for CASSFPSGSGNEQFF.

The chain carries TRBV28 and TRBJ1-5; D call uncertain. CDR1 MDHEN and CDR2 SYDVKM come from the germline V gene. The CDR3 sequence is 15 residues long. V lost 6 bases and J 4 bases, leaving 16 bases between the germline ends. CDR3 sequence (DNA): TGTGCCAGCAGACCGGGCCCGACGATTAATCAGCCCCAGCATTTT. Translated, it gives CASRPGPTINQPQHF.

This sequence joins TRBV18 and TRBJ1-1; D remains ambiguous. The CDR3 spans 13 residues. Trimming pared 4 bases from V and 2 bases from J, leaving 8 bases between. Germline CDR1 and CDR2: KGHSH and LQKENI. In DNA form, the CDR3 reads TGTGCCAGCTCACGGGCACCCAACACTGAAGCTTTCTTT. Amino acid sequence: CASSRAPNTEAFF.

This rearrangement joins TRBV7-8 to TRBJ2-1, with 10 nucleotides matching TRBD1. The germline gives CDR1 SGHVS, CDR2 FQNEAQ. V trimming: 5 bases; J trimming: 6 bases; junction bases outside the gene matches: 10. This CDR3 is 16 amino acids long. The CDR3 DNA reads as TGTGCCAGCAGCCAAACATCGGGACAGGGGACCAATGAGCAGTTCTTC. Translated, it gives CASSQTSGQGTNEQFF.

This clone appeared once. The CDR3 DNA reads as TGTGCCTGGAGTGTCCTGAAGACAGGGGACTTGAACACTGAAGCTTTCTTT. It specifies CAWSVLKTGDLNTEAFF. The chain uses TRBV30 and TRBJ1-1; 8 positions match TRBD1. This CDR3 comprises 17 residues. The J segment lost 0 bases and the V segment lost 0 bases, leaving 9 bases of the junction unmatched. The germline CDR1 and CDR2 sequences are GTSNPN and SVGIG (reference sequence).

The chain recombines TRBV29-1 with TRBJ2-6, with D unclear. Trimming removed 7 bases at V and 0 bases at J, with 13 bases between. CDR3 length equals 15 residues. From germline, CDR1 is SQVTM and CDR2 ANQGSEA. The CDR3 nucleotides read TGCAGCGCAACCCTGTCCAACTCTGGGGCCAACGTCCTGACTTTC. Translated: CSATLSNSGANVLTF.

The V call is TRBV28, the J call TRBJ2-5, with 7 bases fitting TRBD2. Germline lookup yields CDR1 MDHEN and CDR2 SYDVKM. This CDR3 spans 15 amino acids. J lost 3 bases, V lost 2 bases, and 6 bases had no gene match. The CDR3 sequence: CASSLRREKEETQYF. Here the CDR3 DNA reads TGTGCCAGCAGTTTAAGGCGGGAGAAGGAAGAGACCCAGTACTTC.

CDR3 protein: CASSVGGQGALETQYF. The DNA for the CDR3 is TGTGCCAGCAGCGTAGGGGGACAGGGGGCCTTGGAGACCCAGTACTTC. J is TRBJ2-5 and V is TRBV9; TRBD1 matches 12 bases. The germline gives CDR1 SGDLS, CDR2 YYNGEE. This CDR3 has 16 amino acids. V lost 0 bases and J lost 5; bases outside the gene matches: 5.

DNA for the CDR3: TGTGCCAGCAGAACTAGCGGGAGGAGCCCAGATACGCAGTATTTT. As protein: CASRTSGRSPDTQYF. The chain employs TRBV28 and TRBJ2-3; 12 bases are shared with TRBD2. Germline V gene sequence: CDR1 MDHEN, CDR2 SYDVKM. Trimming removed 6 bases from V and 4 bases from J; junction bases left unmatched: 5. The CDR3 is 15 amino acids.

The V gene is TRBV9, the J gene TRBJ2-1; TRBD2 matches 14 bases. The junction had 5 bases not matched to a gene; V was cut back by 0 bases and J by 0 bases. This CDR3 is built from 19 residues. Germline V gene data show CDR1 as SGDLS and CDR2 as YYNGEE. The CDR3 nucleotides read TGTGCCAGCAGCGTAGGAGGACTAGCGGGAGGCAGCTCCTACAATGAGCAGTTCTTC. This gives the protein CASSVGGLAGGSSYNEQFF.

V usage is TRBV19 and J usage is TRBJ2-1, with D possibly called TRBD1 or TRBD2 (6 bases each). The germline CDR1 and CDR2 sequences are LNHDA and SQIVND (reference sequence). V lost 5 bases to trimming and J lost 1 base, with 9 bases between them. The CDR3 has 14 amino acids. CDR3 DNA: TGTGCCAGTAGTGAGGGGGGATCCTACAATGAGCAGTTCTTC. Amino acid sequence: CASSEGGSYNEQFF.

This sequence joins TRBV5-1 and TRBJ2-5; no definite D call. This CDR3 comprises 13 residues. Germline CDR1 is SGHRS and CDR2 is YFSETQ. V was clipped by 2 bases and J by 1 base, with 6 bases between them. The CDR3 nucleotides read TGCGCCAGCAGCTTTACAGCCCAAGAGACCCAGTACTTC. It yields the protein CASSFTAQETQYF.

In its sample, this clone was seen once. The chain recombines TRBV6-5 with TRBJ1-2; the D gene is possibly TRBD1 (6 bases). The V end was cut by 4 bases, the J end by 8 bases, with 14 bases between. CDR1 and CDR2 (germline): MNHEY, SVGAGI. This CDR3 comprises 13 residues. CDR3 residues: CASSSGAPWGYTF. For the CDR3, the DNA is TGTGCCAGCAGTTCAGGGGCCCCCTGGGGCTACACCTTC.

As for this clone: In the same sample, other DNA sequences code for this CDR3. The chain combines TRBV11-2 with TRBJ2-1; D gene uncertain. The CDR3 contains 14 residues. Germline CDR1 is SGHAT and CDR2 is FQNNGV. The ends were cut back, 1 base at V and 0 bases at J, with 4 bases in the middle. The CDR3 DNA is TGTGCCAGCAGCTTAGGGAGCTCCTACAATGAGCAGTTCTTC. It yields the protein CASSLGSSYNEQFF.

The gene calls are TRBV5-1 and TRBJ2-3; D tentatively fits TRBD1 or TRBD2 (5 bases each). Germline CDR1 is SGHRS and CDR2 is YFSETQ. With 4 bases removed from V and 6 bases from J, the gap between germline ends came to 9 bases. The CDR3 extends over 12 amino acids. The CDR3 DNA reads as TGCGCCAGCAGCCCATGGGGGGATACGCAGTATTTT. It specifies CASSPWGDTQYF.

This rearrangement joins TRBV7-2 to TRBJ2-1; 8 bases match TRBD2. The germline CDR1 and CDR2 sequences are SGHTA and FQGNSA. CDR3 length: 15 amino acids. V was pared by 1 base and J by 8 bases, with 7 bases of the junction left unmatched. CDR3 sequence: CASSLVTGGPYEQFF. CDR3 nucleotides: TGTGCCAGCAGCTTAGTCACGGGAGGGCCGTATGAGCAGTTCTTC.

The V and J genes are TRBV18 and TRBJ2-7; 16 positions match TRBD2. In germline, CDR1 is KGHSH, CDR2 LQKENI. V was clipped by 1 base and J by 4 bases; unmatched bases: 13. This CDR3 spans 20 amino acids. The CDR3 nucleotides read TGTGCCAGCTCACCACTCCCCGGGACTAGCGGGAGGGCCTTAGTTTACGAGCAGTACTTC. It is translated as CASSPLPGTSGRALVYEQYF.

This chain joins TRBV11-2 and TRBJ2-1, with 7 bases lining up with TRBD2. The germline CDR1 and CDR2 sequences are SGHAT and FQNNGV. J lost 5 bases, V lost 1 base, and 8 bases had no gene match. This CDR3 contains 16 residues. The CDR3 reads CASSLASGGSHNEQFF. CDR3 in DNA: TGTGCCAGCAGCTTAGCATCGGGAGGATCGCACAATGAGCAGTTCTTC.

The chain has TRBV18 and TRBJ2-7; D is unclear. Germline CDR1 KGHSH, CDR2 LQKENI. The CDR3 sequence is 14 residues long. V was pared by 4 bases and J by 2 bases, with 12 bases between. CDR3 DNA: TGTGCCAGCTCACGAACTGCCCCAACCTACGAGCAGTACTTC. Its translation is CASSRTAPTYEQYF.

The gene calls are TRBV5-1 and TRBJ2-1; D not certain. The V and J ends lost 0 bases and 8 bases respectively, with 18 bases between them. This CDR3 has 16 residues. The germline gives CDR1 SGHRS, CDR2 YFSETQ. CDR3 loop: CASSLAAYQIKDEQFF. In DNA form, the CDR3 reads TGCGCCAGCAGCTTGGCGGCTTATCAAATCAAGGATGAGCAGTTCTTC.

The chain is built from TRBV7-3 and TRBJ2-3; 7 bases are shared with TRBD2. Germline V gives CDR1 SGHTA, CDR2 FQGTGA. The CDR3 contains 14 residues. Germline trimming cut 2 bases from V and 12 bases from J; bases unmatched to any gene: 11. DNA of the CDR3: TGTGCCAGCAGCTTAGACCGGGACTACTCGCCCCAGTATTTT. This translates into CASSLDRDYSPQYF.

V is TRBV18 and J is TRBJ1-2, with D perhaps TRBD1 (5 bases). Between the trimmed V and J ends, which lost 3 bases and 10 bases, there was a span of 12 bases. The CDR3 loop spans 12 amino acids. Germline V lookup: CDR1 KGHSH, CDR2 LQKENI. CDR3 region: CASSPRQNSYTF. Written as DNA, the CDR3 is TGTGCCAGCTCACCTCGACAGAACTCCTACACCTTC.

The chain couples TRBV4-1 to TRBJ1-5; 10 positions agree with TRBD1. The V and J ends lost 4 bases and 4 bases, in that order; junction bases with no gene match: 7. CDR1 is MGHRA, CDR2 YSYEKL, per germline. This CDR3 region has 16 residues. The DNA for the CDR3 is TGCGCCAGCAGCCGAGAGACAGGGGGCCCAAATCAGCCCCAGCATTTT. Its protein product is CASSRETGGPNQPQHF.

The V call is TRBV25-1, the J call TRBJ1-4, with D perhaps matching TRBD1 (5 bases). The CDR3 spans 15 residues. Trimming removed 7 bases from V and 3 bases from J, with 15 bases in between. The V gene's germline CDR1 is MGHDK and CDR2 SYGVNS. The CDR3 region has the DNA TGTGCCAGCACCGGGGGAGGGTGGTCTAATGAAAAACTGTTTTTT. Translation gives CASTGGGWSNEKLFF.